This T cell receptor beta chain was sequenced during a study of OX40 agonist ivuxolimab in advanced cancers. Across the study: All patients had ivuxolimab intravenously every 2 weeks at 0.01 to 10 mg/kg.

The CDR3 totals 16 residues. Trimming cost V 4 bases and J 0 bases; bases outside gene matches: 7. Germline V gives CDR1 SGHRS, CDR2 YFSETQ. This table comes from immunoSEQ multiplex PCR, and its TCRdb copy is limited to in-frame clones, with some not included. The sample records 80,000 to 100,000 clones, 86% being singletons. This chain uses TRBV5-1 with TRBJ1-3, with 7 nucleotides matching TRBD1. This sample comprised CD4+ or CD8+ T cells sorted from blood, obtained in a trial of the OX40 agonist ivuxolimab. This TCR derives from an adult with an advanced solid tumor such as melanoma, head and neck, liver or kidney cancer. The CDR3 DNA is TGCGCCAGCAGCCTGTCAGGGGGAAACTCTGGAAACACCATATATTTT. Translation: CASSLSGGNSGNTIYF.